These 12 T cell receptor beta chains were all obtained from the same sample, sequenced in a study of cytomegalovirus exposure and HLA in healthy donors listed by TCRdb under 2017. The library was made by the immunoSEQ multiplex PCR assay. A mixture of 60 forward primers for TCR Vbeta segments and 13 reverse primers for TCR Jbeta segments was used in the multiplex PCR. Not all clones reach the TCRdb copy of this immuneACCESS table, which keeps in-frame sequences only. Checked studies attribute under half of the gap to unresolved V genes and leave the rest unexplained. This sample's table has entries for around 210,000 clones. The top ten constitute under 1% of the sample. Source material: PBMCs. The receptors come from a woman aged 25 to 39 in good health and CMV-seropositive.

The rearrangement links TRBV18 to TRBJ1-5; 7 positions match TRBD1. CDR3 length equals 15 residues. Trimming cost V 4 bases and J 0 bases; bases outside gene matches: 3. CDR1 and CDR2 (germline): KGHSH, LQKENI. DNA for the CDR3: TGTGCCAGCTCACTACAGGGGTTTAGCAATCAGCCCCAGCATTTT. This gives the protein CASSLQGFSNQPQHF.

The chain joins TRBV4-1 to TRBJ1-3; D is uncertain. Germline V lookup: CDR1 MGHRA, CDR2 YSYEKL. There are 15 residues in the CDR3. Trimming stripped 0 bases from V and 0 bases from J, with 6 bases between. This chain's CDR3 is CASSQEAFSGNTIYF. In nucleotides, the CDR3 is TGCGCCAGCAGCCAAGAAGCGTTCTCTGGAAACACCATATATTTT.

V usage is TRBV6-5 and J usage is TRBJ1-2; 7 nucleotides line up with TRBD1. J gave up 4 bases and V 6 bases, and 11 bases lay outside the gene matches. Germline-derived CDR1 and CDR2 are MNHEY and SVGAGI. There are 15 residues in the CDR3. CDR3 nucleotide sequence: TGTGCCAGCAGAGCACACAGGGGCACCCTCTATGGCTACACCTTC. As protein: CASRAHRGTLYGYTF.

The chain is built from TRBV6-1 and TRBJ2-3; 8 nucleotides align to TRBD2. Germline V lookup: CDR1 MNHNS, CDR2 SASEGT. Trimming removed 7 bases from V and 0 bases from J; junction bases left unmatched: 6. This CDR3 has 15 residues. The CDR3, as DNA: TGTGCCAGCAAGCGACTAGCGCCTAGCACAGATACGCAGTATTTT. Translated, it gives CASKRLAPSTDTQYF.

The DNA for the CDR3 is TGTGCCAGTAGTAGACAGCTAGAGTGGAGATACGAGCAGTACTTC. This sequence encodes CASSRQLEWRYEQYF. V gene TRBV19 combines with J gene TRBJ2-7, with D maybe TRBD1 (5 bases). V lost 4 bases and J lost 4, with 17 bases in between. This CDR3 has 15 amino acids. In germline, CDR1 is LNHDA, CDR2 SQIVND (reference sequence).

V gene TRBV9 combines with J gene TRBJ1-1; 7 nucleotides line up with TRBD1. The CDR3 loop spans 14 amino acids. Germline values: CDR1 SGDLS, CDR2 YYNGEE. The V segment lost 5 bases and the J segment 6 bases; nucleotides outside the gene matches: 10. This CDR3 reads CASSATGLIPEAFF. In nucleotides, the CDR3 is TGTGCCAGCAGTGCGACAGGGTTAATCCCTGAAGCTTTCTTT.

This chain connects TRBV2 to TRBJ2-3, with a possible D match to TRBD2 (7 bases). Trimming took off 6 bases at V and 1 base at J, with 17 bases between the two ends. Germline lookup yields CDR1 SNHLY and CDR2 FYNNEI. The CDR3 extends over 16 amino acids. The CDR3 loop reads CASSPRWGGGTDTQYF. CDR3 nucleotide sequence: TGTGCCAGCAGCCCCCGGTGGGGGGGCGGCACAGATACGCAGTATTTT. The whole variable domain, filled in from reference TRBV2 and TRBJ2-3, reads EPEVTQTPSHQVTQMGQEVILRCVPISNHLYFYWYRQILGQKVEFLVSFYNNEISEKSEIFDDQFSVERPDGSNFTLKIRSTKLEDSAMYFCASSPRWGGGTDTQYFGPGTRLTVL.

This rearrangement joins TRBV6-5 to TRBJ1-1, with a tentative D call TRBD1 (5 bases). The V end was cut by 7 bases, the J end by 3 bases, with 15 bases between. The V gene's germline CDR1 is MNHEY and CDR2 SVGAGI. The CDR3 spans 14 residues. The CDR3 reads CASTKRWGDTEAFF. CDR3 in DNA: TGTGCCAGCACCAAGAGGTGGGGGGACACTGAAGCTTTCTTT.

The CDR3 DNA follows: TGTGCCAGCAGTTCCGGACAGGGGGACGGAAAACTGTTTTTT. This translates into CASSSGQGDGKLFF. The chain links TRBV28 to TRBJ1-4, with 10 bases fitting TRBD1. There are 14 residues in the CDR3. The junction had 6 bases not matched to a gene; V was cut back by 4 bases and J by 10 bases. The V gene's germline CDR1 is MDHEN and CDR2 SYDVKM. The full variable domain, with the rest looked up from reference TRBV28 and TRBJ1-4, is DVKVTQSSRYLVKRTGEKVFLECVQDMDHENMFWYRQDPGLGLRLIYFSYDVKMKEKGDIPEGYSVSREKKERFSLILESASTNQTSMYLCASSSGQGDGKLFFGSGTQLSVL.

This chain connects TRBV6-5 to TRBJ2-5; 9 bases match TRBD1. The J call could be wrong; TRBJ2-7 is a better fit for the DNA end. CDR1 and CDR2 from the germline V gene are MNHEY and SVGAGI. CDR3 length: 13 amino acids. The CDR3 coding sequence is TGTGCCAGCGGACGCGGGACAGGGACCGAGCAGTACTTC. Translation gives CASGRGTGTEQYF.

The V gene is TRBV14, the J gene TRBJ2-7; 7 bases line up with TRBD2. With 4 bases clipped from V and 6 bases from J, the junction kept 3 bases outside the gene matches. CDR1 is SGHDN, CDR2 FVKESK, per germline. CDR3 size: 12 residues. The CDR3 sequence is CASSPGGVEQYF. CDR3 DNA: TGTGCCAGCAGCCCTGGGGGGGTCGAGCAGTACTTC. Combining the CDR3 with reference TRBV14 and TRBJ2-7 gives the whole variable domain EAGVTQFPSHSVIEKGQTVTLRCDPISGHDNLYWYRRVMGKEIKFLLHFVKESKQDESGMPNNRFLAERTGGTYSTLKVQPAELEDSGVYFCASSPGGVEQYFGPGTRLTVT.

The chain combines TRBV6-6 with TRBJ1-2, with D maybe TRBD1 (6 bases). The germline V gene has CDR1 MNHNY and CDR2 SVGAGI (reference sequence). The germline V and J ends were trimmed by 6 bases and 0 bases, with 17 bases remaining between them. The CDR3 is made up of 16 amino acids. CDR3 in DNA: TGTGCCAGCAGATCCCCGGACAGTGTGGCTAACTATGGCTACACCTTC. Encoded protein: CASRSPDSVANYGYTF.